The clone carrying this TCR beta chain was found once. The sample is drawn from a study of blood T cell repertoires in COVID-19. Study background: COVID-19 samples, acute and convalescent, were from the United States, Italy and Spain. The cDNA or gDNA used as material had been derived from T cells, B-cell-depleted T cells, or PBMCs.

Original processing methods: Using reference gene primer amplification, nucleated cell counts were estimated. The protocol was immunoSEQ multiplex PCR, while the TCRdb copy is restricted to in-frame clones and leaves out a portion. The V and J calls and clone size come from that table; D and trimming were worked out from the DNA. This table holds 200,000 to 300,000 clones, roughly 90% found once. The sample was peripheral blood. The sequence came from a man between 25 and 39 years old with active or convalescent COVID-19.

The chain's CDR3 is CAWSWGGGDNEQFF. CDR3 nucleotide sequence: TGTGCCTGGAGTTGGGGCGGGGGAGACAATGAGCAGTTCTTC. The V call is TRBV30, the J call TRBJ2-1, with 7 nucleotides matching TRBD2. Germline V gene data show CDR1 as GTSNPN and CDR2 as SVGIG (reference sequence). This CDR3 spans 14 amino acids. Germline trimming cut 2 bases from V and 5 bases from J; bases unmatched to any gene: 6.